One and the same sample provided the 30 T cell receptor beta chains below, sequenced in a study of cytomegalovirus exposure and HLA in healthy donors. The study ran its PCR with 60 Vbeta and 13 Jbeta primers. Method: immunoSEQ multiplex PCR; TCRdb's copy keeps in-frame clones and lacks some. The sample lists roughly 200,000 clones, more than 65% occurring once. Sequenced input: PBMCs. The receptors originated from a woman aged 50 to 65 in good health and CMV-seronegative.

The chain has TRBV7-9 and TRBJ2-1; D gene uncertain. This CDR3 contains 12 residues. Germline V gives CDR1 SEHNR, CDR2 FQNEAQ (reference sequence). The germline V and J ends were trimmed by 2 bases and 6 bases, with 5 bases remaining between them. As DNA, the CDR3 is TGTGCCAGCAGCTTATCGGGCAATGAGCAGTTCTTC. Translated, it gives CASSLSGNEQFF.

This clone was found once. The chain couples TRBV5-1 to TRBJ1-1, with D possibly being TRBD1 (6 bases). Germline CDR1 SGHRS, CDR2 YFSETQ. CDR3 length: 14 residues. Trimming took off 0 bases at V and 4 bases at J, with 10 bases between the two ends. The CDR3 DNA reads TGCGCCAGCAGCTTGGGGACAGAGGGCACTGAAGCTTTCTTT. It encodes CASSLGTEGTEAFF.

V and J are TRBV9 and TRBJ1-1; D gene ambiguous. V dropped 4 bases and J dropped 6 bases, with 19 bases sitting between them. There are 15 residues in the CDR3. Germline V gives CDR1 SGDLS, CDR2 YYNGEE. CDR3 in amino acids: CASSPGYPGRAEAFF. In nucleotides, the CDR3 is TGTGCCAGCAGCCCAGGATATCCCGGGAGGGCTGAAGCTTTCTTT.

V and J are TRBV28 and TRBJ2-3; 7 bases are a match to TRBD1. Germline CDR1 and CDR2: MDHEN and SYDVKM. CDR3 length: 15 residues. The junction had 7 bases not matched to a gene; V was cut back by 7 bases and J by 0 bases. CDR3 bases: TGTGCCAGCATTAACAGGGGTCAGAGCACAGATACGCAGTATTTT. This sequence encodes CASINRGQSTDTQYF.

V and J are TRBV5-1 and TRBJ1-2; unclear D gene. This CDR3 has 15 amino acids. Trimming stripped 5 bases from V and 6 bases from J, with 20 bases between. Per the germline V gene, CDR1 is SGHRS and CDR2 is YFSETQ. CDR3 residues: CASRSTHSAVDGYTF. CDR3 in DNA: TGCGCCAGCAGAAGCACCCATTCGGCGGTCGATGGCTACACCTTC.

The genes are TRBV28 and TRBJ1-5; 7 nucleotides align to TRBD1. Germline assignment: CDR1 MDHEN and CDR2 SYDVKM. This CDR3 spans 13 amino acids. The ends lost 8 bases at V and 9 bases at J; junction bases unmatched: 10. The CDR3 DNA reads as TGTGCCAGCGGGACAGACCTTTTGTGGCCCCAGCATTTT. Translating gives CASGTDLLWPQHF.

The V call is TRBV5-1, the J call TRBJ1-4; the match to TRBD1 covers 7 bases. V was pared by 0 bases and J by 5 bases, with 4 bases of the junction left unmatched. This CDR3 is built from 15 residues. Germline CDR1 reads SGHRS; CDR2 reads YFSETQ. The CDR3 sequence is CASSLGAGGNEKLFF. The CDR3, as DNA: TGCGCCAGCAGCTTGGGGGCAGGGGGAAATGAAAAACTGTTTTTT.

This chain links TRBV15 with TRBJ2-7, with D tentatively TRBD2 (6 bases). This CDR3 region has 13 residues. Between the trimmed V and J ends, which lost 0 bases and 4 bases, there was a span of 7 bases. The germline CDR1 and CDR2 sequences are LNHNV and YYDKDF (reference sequence). The CDR3 spells CATSRDGGYEQYF. In DNA form, the CDR3 reads TGTGCCACCAGCAGAGACGGAGGGTACGAGCAGTACTTC.

As to this clone: The same CDR3 is also encoded by other DNA sequences in this sample. The chain links TRBV5-4 to TRBJ2-5, with 9 bases matching TRBD2. CDR3 length: 14 amino acids. Per the germline V gene, CDR1 is SGHNT and CDR2 is YYREEE (reference sequence). J was trimmed by 3 bases and V by 2 bases; bases with no gene match: 2. The chain's CDR3 is CASSLAGGKETQYF. In DNA form, the CDR3 reads TGTGCCAGCAGCTTAGCGGGGGGTAAAGAGACCCAGTACTTC. The full variable domain, with the rest looked up from reference TRBV5-4 and TRBJ2-5, is ETGVTQSPTHLIKTRGQQVTLRCSSQSGHNTVSWYQQALGQGPQFIFQYYREEENGRGNFPPRFSGLQFPNYSSELNVNALELDDSALYLCASSLAGGKETQYFGPGTRLLVL.

The V gene is TRBV6-1, the J gene TRBJ1-3; D gene unclear. From germline, CDR1 is MNHNS and CDR2 SASEGT. Deletions cut 6 bases from V and 0 bases from J, with 12 bases between. The CDR3 is made up of 15 amino acids. CDR3: CASRGRRSSGNTIYF. Here the CDR3 DNA reads TGTGCCAGCAGGGGCAGAAGAAGCTCTGGAAACACCATATATTTT.

The rearrangement links TRBV15 to TRBJ2-1; 15 positions match TRBD2. CDR1 and CDR2 (germline): LNHNV, YYDKDF (reference sequence). This CDR3 comprises 16 residues. The trim removed 6 bases at V and 8 bases at J, leaving 8 bases unmatched. The CDR3 DNA follows: TGTGCCACCAGTCGCCCCGGGACTAGCGGGGGGTATGAGCAGTTCTTC. The encoded protein is CATSRPGTSGGYEQFF.

This clone showed up just a few times. The rearrangement uses TRBV5-6 and TRBJ2-1, with D maybe TRBD1 (5 bases). This CDR3 contains 18 residues. Trimming cost V 0 bases and J 0 bases, with 16 bases left between them. Germline V CDR1 and CDR2: SGHDT, YYEEEE. DNA of the CDR3: TGTGCCAGCAGCTTGGCCACAGGCCAGGGAAGCTCCTACAATGAGCAGTTCTTC. Protein sequence: CASSLATGQGSSYNEQFF.

This sequence joins TRBV5-1 and TRBJ2-3; D gene ambiguous. The CDR3 is made up of 14 amino acids. V lost 3 bases to trimming and J lost 0 bases, with 8 bases between them. CDR1 SGHRS and CDR2 YFSETQ come from the germline V gene. As DNA, the CDR3 is TGCGCCAGCAGCTACACCTCTAGCACAGATACGCAGTATTTT. Translating it yields CASSYTSSTDTQYF. Based on the CDR3 plus reference TRBV5-1 and TRBJ2-3, the full variable domain is KAGVTQTPRYLIKTRGQQVTLSCSPISGHRSVSWYQQTPGQGLQFLFEYFSETQRNKGNFPGRFSGRQFSNSRSEMNVSTLELGDSALYLCASSYTSSTDTQYFGPGTRLTVL.

The chain employs TRBV5-8 and TRBJ1-6; TRBD1 matches 10 bases. Germline CDR1 is SGHTS and CDR2 is YDEGEE. V lost 2 bases and J lost 6; bases outside the gene matches: 2. The CDR3 has 15 residues. Here the CDR3 DNA reads TGTGCCAGCAGCTTCTGGGACAGGGGTAATTCACCCCTCCACTTT. This encodes CASSFWDRGNSPLHF.

DNA for the CDR3: TGTGCCTGGAGTGAGCTGGGTGTGGACAAGGAAAAACTGTTTTTT. Its protein product is CAWSELGVDKEKLFF. This chain joins TRBV30 and TRBJ1-4; D might be TRBD1 (5 bases). The V and J ends lost 1 base and 8 bases respectively, with 17 bases between them. This CDR3 is built from 15 residues. Per germline, CDR1 GTSNPN and CDR2 SVGIG (reference sequence).

The chain carries TRBV7-9 and TRBJ2-7; 9 bases are shared with TRBD2. V was clipped by 5 bases and J by 5 bases; unmatched bases: 13. The CDR3 has 16 amino acids. The germline gives CDR1 SEHNR, CDR2 FQNEAQ (reference sequence). CDR3 nucleotide sequence: TGTGCCAGCAGCCCCCCTAAGGGACTAGCTATCAACGAGCAGTACTTC. It specifies CASSPPKGLAINEQYF.

This CDR3 reads CATSTRTSGETQYF. DNA for the CDR3: TGTGCCACCAGCACTAGGACTAGCGGAGAGACCCAGTACTTC. The V call is TRBV15, the J call TRBJ2-5; TRBD2 matches 10 bases. The CDR3 sequence is 14 residues long. V lost 4 bases to trimming and J lost 4 bases; unmatched junction nucleotides: 3. Germline loops: CDR1 LNHNV, CDR2 YYDKDF (reference sequence).

In DNA, the CDR3 is TGTGCCAGCAGCCTAACAGGGGGGGCCATGAACGAGCAGTACTTC. It specifies CASSLTGGAMNEQYF. This rearrangement joins TRBV7-2 to TRBJ2-7; weak D call: TRBD1 (8 bases). The CDR3 loop spans 15 amino acids. Germline loops: CDR1 SGHTA, CDR2 FQGNSA. V lost 5 bases, J lost 5 bases, and 19 bases lay in between. Supplemented by reference TRBV7-2 and TRBJ2-7, the full variable domain reads GAGVSQSPSNKVTEKGKDVELRCDPISGHTALYWYRQSLGQGLEFLIYFQGNSAPDKSGLPSDRFSAERTGGSVSTLTIQRTQQEDSAVYLCASSLTGGAMNEQYFGPGTRLTVT.

The chain is built from TRBV19 and TRBJ2-5; 7 bases agree with TRBD1. Germline loops: CDR1 LNHDA, CDR2 SQIVND (reference sequence). The trim removed 5 bases at V and 4 bases at J, leaving 16 bases unmatched. CDR3 length: 17 residues. CDR3: CASSPLQGRSIRETQYF. As DNA, the CDR3 is TGTGCCAGTAGTCCACTACAGGGGCGTTCCATTAGAGAGACCCAGTACTTC. The full variable domain, completed using reference TRBV19 and TRBJ2-5, is DGGITQSPKYLFRKEGQNVTLSCEQNLNHDAMYWYRQDPGQGLRLIYYSQIVNDFQKGDIAEGYSVSREKKESFPLTVTSAQKNPTAFYLCASSPLQGRSIRETQYFGPGTRLLVL.

The CDR3 is CAISVGTAIVQETQYF. CDR3 DNA sequence: TGTGCCATCAGTGTAGGGACAGCGATTGTCCAAGAGACCCAGTACTTC. J is TRBJ2-5 and V is TRBV10-3, with 7 bases lining up with TRBD1. The CDR3 sequence is 16 residues long. J gave up 1 base and V 4 bases, and 9 bases lay outside the gene matches. CDR1 and CDR2 (germline): ENHRY, SYGVKD.

This clone has more than one count but fewer than ten. This chain connects TRBV7-9 to TRBJ1-2; D uncertain. Germline-derived CDR1 and CDR2 are SEHNR and FQNEAQ (reference sequence). The CDR3 contains 10 residues. Trimming removed 8 bases at V and 4 bases at J, with 5 bases between. CDR3 in amino acids: CASESYGYTF. The CDR3 coding sequence is TGTGCCAGCGAGAGCTATGGCTACACCTTC.

The J gene is TRBJ2-3, the V gene TRBV5-4, with TRBD1 as a possible D gene (5 bases). The length of the CDR3 is 15 residues. CDR1 SGHNT and CDR2 YYREEE come from the germline V gene (reference sequence). V dropped 2 bases and J dropped 0 bases, with 10 bases sitting between them. CDR3 in amino acids: CASSLKTASTDTQYF. For the CDR3, the DNA is TGTGCCAGCAGCTTAAAGACAGCTAGCACAGATACGCAGTATTTT.

The chain links TRBV7-9 to TRBJ2-3; 10 bases align to TRBD2. In germline, CDR1 is SEHNR, CDR2 FQNEAQ (reference sequence). Unmatched junction bases numbered 9, after V lost 5 bases and J lost 7 bases. The CDR3 runs to 15 residues. This CDR3 reads CASSLERGGLHTQYF. CDR3 bases: TGTGCCAGCAGCCTAGAGCGGGGGGGCCTTCATACGCAGTATTTT. Looking up the rest from reference TRBV7-9 and TRBJ2-3 gives the full variable domain: DTGVSQNPRHKITKRGQNVTFRCDPISEHNRLYWYRQTLGQGPEFLTYFQNEAQLEKSRLLSDRFSAERPKGSFSTLEIQRTEQGDSAMYLCASSLERGGLHTQYFGPGTRLTVL.

The genes are TRBV28 and TRBJ2-5; D is undetermined. Trimming removed 6 bases from V and 4 bases from J, with 9 bases in between. This CDR3 has 12 residues. Germline V gene lookup returns CDR1 MDHEN and CDR2 SYDVKM. This chain's CDR3 is CASSPSGETQYF. DNA of the CDR3: TGTGCCAGCAGCCCGTCCGGAGAGACCCAGTACTTC.

There are a few counts of this clone. V gene TRBV4-1 combines with J gene TRBJ2-2, with TRBD2 as a possible D gene (5 bases). V was trimmed by 0 bases and J by 2 bases, leaving 13 bases between them. Germline assignment: CDR1 MGHRA and CDR2 YSYEKL. The CDR3 has 17 amino acids. CDR3 protein: CASSQDERQANTGELFF. The CDR3 DNA reads as TGCGCCAGCAGCCAAGACGAGCGGCAGGCCAACACCGGGGAGCTGTTTTTT.

The chain has TRBV9 and TRBJ2-1; possible D gene TRBD2, 5 bases. V lost 0 bases, J lost 6 bases, and 13 bases lay in between. This CDR3 has 15 residues. Germline V gene lookup returns CDR1 SGDLS and CDR2 YYNGEE. CDR3 nucleotides: TGTGCCAGCAGCGTAGCGGGGTTTGAAGGCAATGAGCAGTTCTTC. This sequence encodes CASSVAGFEGNEQFF.

The genes are TRBV4-1 and TRBJ2-1; TRBD2 agrees at 8 bases. CDR1 and CDR2 (germline): MGHRA, YSYEKL. V shed 9 bases and J 0 bases; nucleotides not matched to a gene: 13. The length of the CDR3 is 17 residues. Written as DNA, the CDR3 is TGCGCCAGGACAGGTACTAGCGGCCGAAGCTCCTACAATGAGCAGTTCTTC. Protein sequence: CARTGTSGRSSYNEQFF.

V usage is TRBV10-3 and J usage is TRBJ1-3; TRBD1 might be the D (5 bases). V shed 2 bases and J shed 8 bases, with 13 bases lying between them. Germline CDR1 and CDR2: ENHRY and SYGVKD. CDR3 length: 14 residues. The CDR3 here is CAISEPDRGDTIYF. CDR3 coding DNA: TGTGCCATCAGTGAGCCCGACCGGGGGGACACCATATATTTT.

The chain combines TRBV6-5 with TRBJ2-1, with D uncertain. Trimming cost V 4 bases and J 5 bases, with 3 bases left between them. CDR3 length equals 11 residues. Germline CDR1 reads MNHEY; CDR2 reads SVGAGI. CDR3 sequence reads: CASSSDNEQFF. CDR3 in DNA: TGTGCCAGCAGTTCAGACAATGAGCAGTTCTTC.

The rearrangement links TRBV2 to TRBJ2-1, with no clear D. Between the trimmed V and J ends, which lost 4 bases and 8 bases, there was a span of 9 bases. Germline CDR1 reads SNHLY; CDR2 reads FYNNEI. There are 12 residues in the CDR3. CDR3 protein: CASSVLNDEQFF. In nucleotides, the CDR3 is TGTGCCAGCAGTGTACTTAACGATGAGCAGTTCTTC.